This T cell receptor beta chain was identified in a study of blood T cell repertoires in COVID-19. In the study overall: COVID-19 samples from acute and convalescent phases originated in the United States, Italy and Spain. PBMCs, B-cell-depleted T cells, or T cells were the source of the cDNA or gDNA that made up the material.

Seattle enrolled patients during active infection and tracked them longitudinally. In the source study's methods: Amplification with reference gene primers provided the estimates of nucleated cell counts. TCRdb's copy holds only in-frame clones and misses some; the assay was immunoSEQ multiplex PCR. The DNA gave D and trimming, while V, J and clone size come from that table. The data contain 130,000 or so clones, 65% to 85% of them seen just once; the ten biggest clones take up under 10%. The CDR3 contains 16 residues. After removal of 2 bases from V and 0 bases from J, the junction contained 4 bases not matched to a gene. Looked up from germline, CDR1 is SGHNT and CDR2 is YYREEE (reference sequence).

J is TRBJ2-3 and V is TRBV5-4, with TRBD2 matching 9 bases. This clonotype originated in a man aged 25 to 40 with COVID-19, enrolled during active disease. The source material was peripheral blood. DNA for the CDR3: TGTGCCAGCAGCTTACGAGCGGGGGGAAGCACAGATACGCAGTATTTT. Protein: CASSLRAGGSTDTQYF.